This T cell receptor (beta chain) was sequenced during a study of T-cell memory formation after mild COVID-19. Overall study results and limits: Contracting CD4+ clones sat mainly in CM and EM; CD8+ in EMRA. Pre-infection memory held some responding clones, suggesting pre-existing cross-reactive T cells responded.

TCRalpha and TCRbeta libraries used 5'RACE with constant-segment primers and UMIs. TCRdb re-called the 5' RACE reads with MiXCR, one entry per CDR3 protein. The sample gives 65,000 to 100,000 distinct CDR3 sequences, roughly 13% of which show up once; around two fifths is in the top ten. Only a few counts were recorded for this clonotype. Its antigen is unknown. Germline V lookup: CDR1 SGHRS, CDR2 YFSETQ. The CDR3 has 17 amino acids. Germline trimming cut 0 bases from V and 0 bases from J; bases unmatched to any gene: 3. The receptor's source is a young man who had mild COVID-19 (a few samples of this study predate the infection). Cell type and time point are not known. V usage is TRBV5-1 and J usage is TRBJ2-2, with 9 positions matching TRBD2. Material for sequencing was PBMCs or a T cell subset sorted from them (not recorded which). CDR3 residues: CASSLVGLATNTGELFF. CDR3 DNA sequence: TGCGCCAGCAGCTTGGTAGGACTAGCGACGAACACCGGGGAGCTGTTTTTT.